Each of the 29 T cell receptor beta chains below was sequenced from the same sample in a study of blood T cells in healthy people across ages. A second roughly 7 to 11 cycle PCR used barcoded and J-beta primers. A single record per CDR3 protein comes from TCRdb applying MiXCR to the 5' RACE reads. The table includes 800,000 or so distinct CDR3 sequences, around two thirds detected once. Sequencing used blood. These receptor sequences come from a man under 40 in good health.

This clonotype turned up a few times. The chain carries TRBV20-1 and TRBJ2-4; TRBD1 matches 8 bases. Near its end, the DNA agrees better with TRBJ2-7, so the J call may be wrong. The germline V gene has CDR1 DFQATT and CDR2 SNEGSKA (reference sequence). The CDR3 loop spans 13 amino acids. CDR3 in DNA: TGCAGTCCAGGACAGGGCTCCAACTACGAGCAGTACTTC. It is translated as CSPGQGSNYEQYF.

V and J are TRBV15 and TRBJ1-1; D is perhaps TRBD1 (5 bases). Germline V CDR1 and CDR2: LNHNV, YYDKDF (reference sequence). The CDR3 extends over 13 amino acids. V gave up 6 bases and J gave up 6 bases, with 14 bases separating them. In nucleotides, the CDR3 is TGTGCCACCAGTACCCGCAGGGCCGCTGAAGCTTTCTTT. It codes for CATSTRRAAEAFF.

This clonotype came up a few times. The chain carries TRBV24-1 and TRBJ2-6; the D gene is possibly TRBD1 (6 bases). This CDR3 comprises 14 residues. The V end was cut by 10 bases, the J end by 1 base, with 10 bases between. In germline, CDR1 is KGHDR, CDR2 SFDVKD. The CDR3 bases are TGTGCCACAGACACAGGGTCTGGGGCCAACGTCCTGACTTTC. Its protein is CATDTGSGANVLTF.

V and J are TRBV7-3 and TRBJ2-1; D is ambiguous. The CDR3 length is 13 residues. Between the trimmed V and J ends, which lost 1 base and 5 bases, there was a span of 6 bases. Germline loops: CDR1 SGHTA, CDR2 FQGTGA. In DNA form, the CDR3 reads TGTGCCAGCAGCTTAAATTTCGACAATGAGCAGTTCTTC. Its translation is CASSLNFDNEQFF.

The V and J genes are TRBV10-3 and TRBJ1-5; 8 bases match TRBD1. Germline V gives CDR1 ENHRY, CDR2 SYGVKD. CDR3 length equals 14 residues. The J segment lost 5 bases and the V segment lost 4 bases, leaving 4 bases of the junction unmatched. CDR3: CAISGQGADQPQHF. For the CDR3, the DNA is TGTGCCATCAGTGGCCAGGGGGCGGATCAGCCCCAGCATTTT.

The rearrangement uses TRBV10-3 and TRBJ2-3; no definite D call. Germline lookup yields CDR1 ENHRY and CDR2 SYGVKD. The CDR3 has 13 residues. V lost 7 bases to trimming and J lost 3 bases, with 11 bases between them. In DNA, the CDR3 is TGTGCCATCAACCAGGAACTTACAGATACGCAGTATTTT. It encodes CAINQELTDTQYF.

The V call is TRBV7-2, the J call TRBJ2-2; D may match TRBD1 or TRBD2 (5 bases each). Germline V gene data show CDR1 as SGHTA and CDR2 as FQGNSA. Deletions cut 5 bases from V and 3 bases from J, with 13 bases between. The CDR3 sequence is 15 residues long. The CDR3 spells CASSLAGAYTGELFF. The CDR3 coding sequence is TGTGCCAGCAGCCTGGCCGGGGCCTACACCGGGGAGCTGTTTTTT.

This sequence joins TRBV6-5 and TRBJ2-7; D unclear. The CDR3 loop spans 14 amino acids. In germline, CDR1 is MNHEY, CDR2 SVGAGI. Trimming stripped 7 bases from V and 2 bases from J, with 15 bases between. CDR3 in amino acids: CASIKTASPYEQYF. The CDR3 region has the DNA TGTGCCAGCATCAAAACAGCCTCCCCCTACGAGCAGTACTTC.

This clonotype was detected a few times. Since a much larger clone is just one base distant, this may be a read error. V and J are TRBV5-1 and TRBJ2-6; perhaps TRBD1 as D (6 bases). The CDR3 extends over 14 amino acids. The germline V gene encodes CDR1 SGHRS and CDR2 YFSETQ. The CDR3 region has the DNA TGCGCCGGCAGCTCAGGGGTGGGGGCCAACGTCCTGACTTTC. Translated, it gives CAGSSGVGANVLTF.

Here the CDR3 reads CASSLPGRANYGYTF. As DNA, the CDR3 is TGTGCCAGCAGTTTACCAGGTCGGGCTAACTATGGCTACACCTTC. The chain couples TRBV12-3 or TRBV12-4 to TRBJ1-2; D ambiguous. V was trimmed by 2 bases and J by 0 bases, leaving 10 bases between them. The CDR3 runs 15 residues.

This clonotype was observed at least ten times. The chain joins TRBV20-1 to TRBJ2-5; no clear D gene. CDR1 and CDR2 from the germline V gene are DFQATT and SNEGSKA (reference sequence). The germline V and J ends were trimmed by 4 bases and 2 bases, with 5 bases remaining between them. CDR3 size: 11 residues. As DNA, the CDR3 is TGCAGTGCTACAGATCAAGAGACCCAGTACTTC. It codes for CSATDQETQYF.

The chain employs TRBV20-1 and TRBJ2-5; D is possibly TRBD1 (6 bases). CDR3 size: 13 residues. Per germline, CDR1 DFQATT and CDR2 SNEGSKA (reference sequence). V shed 3 bases and J shed 1 base, with 9 bases lying between them. CDR3 DNA sequence: TGCAGTGCTAGTGGGACAATCCAAGAGACCCAGTACTTC. Translating it yields CSASGTIQETQYF.

This clonotype appeared once. This chain's CDR3 is CASSPTVPNTEAFF. The CDR3 DNA is TGTGCCAGCAGCCCCACGGTCCCCAACACTGAAGCTTTCTTT. The chain links TRBV7-8 to TRBJ1-1; no clear D gene. V lost 5 bases and J 2 bases, leaving 12 bases between the germline ends. Germline V gives CDR1 SGHVS, CDR2 FQNEAQ. CDR3 length: 14 amino acids.

The chain couples TRBV7-3 to TRBJ2-7, with 10 bases that match TRBD1. Unmatched junction bases numbered 15, after V lost 4 bases and J lost 9 bases. CDR3 size: 16 residues. Germline CDR1 and CDR2: SGHTA and FQGTGA. Here the CDR3 DNA reads TGTGCCAGCAGCTCCAGACAGGGGGCAAGGGCAGATACGCAGTACTTC. Translation gives CASSSRQGARADTQYF.

This clonotype was counted only a few times. J is TRBJ2-3 and V is TRBV9; 8 nucleotides match TRBD2. Germline trimming cut 7 bases from V and 5 bases from J; bases unmatched to any gene: 6. The germline gives CDR1 SGDLS, CDR2 YYNGEE. The CDR3 covers 13 residues. The CDR3 protein is CASSRGGLDTQYF. CDR3 DNA sequence: TGTGCCAGCTCTCGGGGGGGGTTAGATACGCAGTATTTT. The full variable domain, with the rest looked up from reference TRBV9 and TRBJ2-3, is DSGVTQTPKHLITATGQRVTLRCSPRSGDLSVYWYQQSLDQGLQFLIQYYNGEERAKGNILERFSAQQFPDLHSELNLSSLELGDSALYFCASSRGGLDTQYFGPGTRLTVL.

The chain joins TRBV2 to TRBJ2-3; D ambiguous. The germline V gene encodes CDR1 SNHLY and CDR2 FYNNEI. The CDR3 extends over 11 amino acids. CDR3 sequence (DNA): TGTGGCAAAGGATCCACAGATACGCAGTATTTT. This translates into CGKGSTDTQYF.

This chain joins TRBV3-1 and TRBJ1-6, with D possibly being TRBD1 (5 bases). V was shortened by 4 bases and J by 7 bases, with 8 bases between the two germline ends. Germline-derived CDR1 and CDR2 are LGHDT and YNNKEL (reference sequence). The CDR3 runs to 13 residues. This CDR3 is CASSRGGNSPLHF. The DNA of the CDR3 is TGTGCCAGCAGCCGGGGGGGGAATTCACCCCTCCACTTT.

CDR3 in DNA: TGCGCCAGCAGCCAGCGGGCCGGGGGGCAATCGAATACGCAGTATTTT. Protein sequence: CASSQRAGGQSNTQYF. The chain recombines TRBV4-3 with TRBJ2-3; tentatively, D is TRBD2 (7 bases). CDR3 length: 16 residues. CDR1 and CDR2 (germline): LGHNA, YSLEER. V was pared by 3 bases and J by 7 bases, with 20 bases between.

The gene calls are TRBV27 and TRBJ2-4, with 9 bases fitting TRBD1. Germline V gene sequence: CDR1 MNHEY, CDR2 SMNVEV (reference sequence). The CDR3 has 14 amino acids. V lost 3 bases and J lost 13; bases outside the gene matches: 10. The CDR3 DNA reads TGTGCCAGCAGTTTTGGGACAGGGAATTGGGCCCAGTACTTC. This encodes CASSFGTGNWAQYF.

V gene TRBV28 combines with J gene TRBJ2-1, with D possibly matching TRBD2 (5 bases). Germline V gene lookup returns CDR1 MDHEN and CDR2 SYDVKM. V lost 4 bases to trimming and J lost 0 bases, with 16 bases between them. This CDR3 comprises 17 residues. The CDR3 coding sequence is TGTGCCAGCAGTTCCCATTTTAGCGCTAGCTCCTACAATGAGCAGTTCTTC. Protein sequence: CASSSHFSASSYNEQFF.

In this sample, this clonotype turned up a few times. The chain has TRBV20-1 and TRBJ1-2, with 8 bases lining up with TRBD1. Germline V gives CDR1 DFQATT, CDR2 SNEGSKA (reference sequence). This CDR3 has 11 amino acids. Here the CDR3 DNA reads TGCAGCCCCCAGGGGGCGGAAGGCTACACCTTC. Translating gives CSPQGAEGYTF.

The CDR3 spells CASSQDPTGGATGELFF. CDR3 in DNA: TGTGCCAGCAGCCAAGACCCGACAGGGGGGGCCACCGGGGAGCTGTTTTTT. The chain carries TRBV4-2 and TRBJ2-2; 9 nucleotides line up with TRBD1. In germline, CDR1 is LGHNA, CDR2 YNFKEQ. The CDR3 is 17 amino acids. Losses at the gene ends were 0 bases for V and 4 bases for J; bases not matched to a gene: 6.

The V call is TRBV9, the J call TRBJ1-2; D possibly corresponds to TRBD1 (5 bases). V gave up 4 bases and J gave up 7 bases, with 14 bases separating them. Germline V gene sequence: CDR1 SGDLS, CDR2 YYNGEE. The length of the CDR3 is 13 residues. The chain's CDR3 is CASSPSGGSGYTF. The CDR3 coding sequence is TGTGCCAGCAGCCCCAGCGGGGGTTCTGGCTACACCTTC.

The sample holds a few counts of this clonotype. The gene calls are TRBV7-2 and TRBJ2-4, with 7 bases lining up with TRBD2. Trimming cost V 6 bases and J 6 bases; bases outside gene matches: 8. The V gene's germline CDR1 is SGHTA and CDR2 FQGNSA. This CDR3 is 14 amino acids long. CDR3 DNA: TGTGCCAGCAGGACACAGGCTAGCGGAAACATTCAGTACTTC. Encoded protein: CASRTQASGNIQYF.

This clonotype was counted between two and nine times. The rearrangement links TRBV10-3 to TRBJ2-6; D is unclear. CDR3 length equals 18 residues. V lost 11 bases and J lost 2, with 25 bases in between. The germline V gene has CDR1 ENHRY and CDR2 SYGVKD. Written as DNA, the CDR3 is TGTGCCGCGTCCAAGGACCCTTTTTCAAACCCTGGGGCCAACGTCCTGACTTTC. Translation gives CAASKDPFSNPGANVLTF.

This chain links TRBV9 with TRBJ2-7; D assignment may be TRBD1 or TRBD2 (6 bases each). CDR1 SGDLS and CDR2 YYNGEE come from the germline V gene. This CDR3 contains 14 residues. V was pared by 3 bases and J by 4 bases, with 14 bases between. Here the CDR3 reads CASSGGDTHYEQYF. CDR3 in DNA: TGTGCCAGCAGCGGGGGGGACACACATTACGAGCAGTACTTC.

The chain combines TRBV12-3 or TRBV12-4 with TRBJ2-7, with 12 bases fitting TRBD1. The better agreement between TRBJ2-5 and the DNA end casts doubt on the J call. The CDR3 sequence is 16 residues long. CDR3 protein: CASNTGTGGGEETQYF. The CDR3 region has the DNA TGTGCCAGCAACACCGGGACAGGGGGCGGAGAGGAGACCCAGTACTTC.

This chain joins TRBV28 and TRBJ2-1; D ambiguous. The J call may be in error: the DNA end matches TRBJ2-7 better. Looked up from germline, CDR1 is MDHEN and CDR2 is SYDVKM. This CDR3 comprises 16 residues. The chain's CDR3 is CASSVMHKGQYNEQYF. CDR3 coding DNA: TGTGCCAGCAGCGTGATGCATAAGGGCCAATACAATGAGCAGTACTTC.

The chain links TRBV5-1 to TRBJ2-7, with TRBD1 identical over 7 bases. Per germline, CDR1 SGHRS and CDR2 YFSETQ. This CDR3 is built from 17 residues. After removal of 0 bases from V and 1 base from J, the junction contained 10 bases not matched to a gene. Here the CDR3 DNA reads TGCGCCAGCAGCTTGGGAGCTTTCGACAGGGCTTCCTACGAGCAGTACTTC. It encodes CASSLGAFDRASYEQYF. The entire variable domain, with the rest obtained from reference TRBV5-1 and TRBJ2-7, is as follows: KAGVTQTPRYLIKTRGQQVTLSCSPISGHRSVSWYQQTPGQGLQFLFEYFSETQRNKGNFPGRFSGRQFSNSRSEMNVSTLELGDSALYLCASSLGAFDRASYEQYFGPGTRLTVT.